This T cell receptor (beta chain) was obtained from a study of blood T cell repertoires in COVID-19. About the research overall: The study drew acute and convalescent COVID-19 samples from the United States, Italy and Spain. T cells, B-cell-depleted T cells, or PBMCs provided the cDNA or gDNA that served as material.

Original data processing: Reference gene primers were amplified, and this amplification served to estimate nucleated cell counts. The assay was immunoSEQ multiplex PCR, and TCRdb's table has in-frame clones only and misses some. That table gives V, J and clone size, and the DNA gave D and trimming. The data contain some 260,000 clones, 65% to 85% of them seen just once; the ten biggest clones take up 3% to 4%. Sequencing input: peripheral blood. The clonotype was recovered from a woman between 35 and 50 years old with active or convalescent COVID-19.

CDR3 sequence (DNA): TGTGCCAGCAGTTACAGGCAGGGACTGTACTATGGCTACACCTTC. Translation gives CASSYRQGLYYGYTF. The chain carries TRBV6-5 and TRBJ1-2; the D gene is possibly TRBD1 (5 bases). This CDR3 has 15 amino acids. Germline V gene sequence: CDR1 MNHEY, CDR2 SVGAGI. Trimming removed 2 bases from V and 3 bases from J, with 13 bases in between.